This note documents a single T cell receptor (beta chain) sequence. Its antigen is unidentified. Unique molecular identifiers were carried by the TCR beta cDNA libraries. Each CDR3 protein is one row after TCRdb ran MiXCR on the PCR reads. The table records roughly 870,000 distinct CDR3 sequences, around 50% of them present only once. The data are from a study of post-analysis software for immune sequencing data. Notes on the study in general: In patients, TRBV5-6, TRBV5-1 and TRBV20-1 belonged to four or five TRBV segments found more frequently than in controls.

Germline V gene sequence: CDR1 SGHDN, CDR2 FVKESK. Between the trimmed V and J ends, which lost 3 bases and 6 bases, there was a span of 12 bases. The CDR3 is 13 amino acids. The TCR comes from a girl under 18 with multiple sclerosis. The rearrangement links TRBV14 to TRBJ2-7; D perhaps matches TRBD1 (6 bases). Material: blood. The CDR3 nucleotides are TGTGCCAGCAGCCAGACTTTGGGGGCCGAGCAGTACTTC. The encoded protein is CASSQTLGAEQYF.